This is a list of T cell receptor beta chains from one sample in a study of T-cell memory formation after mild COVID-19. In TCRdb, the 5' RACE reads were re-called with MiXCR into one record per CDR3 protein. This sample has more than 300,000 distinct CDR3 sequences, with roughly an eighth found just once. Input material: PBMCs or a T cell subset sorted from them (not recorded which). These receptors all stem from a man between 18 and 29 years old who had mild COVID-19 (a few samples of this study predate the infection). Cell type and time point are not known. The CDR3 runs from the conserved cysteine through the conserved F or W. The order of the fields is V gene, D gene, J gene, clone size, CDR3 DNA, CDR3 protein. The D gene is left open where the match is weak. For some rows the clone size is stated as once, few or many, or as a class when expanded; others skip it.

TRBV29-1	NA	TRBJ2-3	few	TGCAGCGTTGAGCGGGTCCCAGATACGCAGTATTTT	CSVERVPDTQYF
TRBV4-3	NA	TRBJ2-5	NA	TGCGCCAGCAGCCAAGTTCGGGACTTAGGACAAGAGACCCAGTACTTC	CASSQVRDLGQETQYF
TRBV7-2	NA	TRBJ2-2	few	TGTGCCAGCAGCTTAGATCGGCCGGGGGAGCTGTTTTTT	CASSLDRPGELFF
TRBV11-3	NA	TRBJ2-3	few	TGTGCCAGCAGCTTAGAAGTCAGATCGGTATATACGCAGTATTTT	CASSLEVRSVYTQYF
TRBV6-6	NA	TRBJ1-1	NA	TGTGCCAGCAGTTACTCGATGGTAGCCTACACTGAAGCTTTCTTT	CASSYSMVAYTEAFF
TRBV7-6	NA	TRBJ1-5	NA	TGTGCCAGCAGCCAGACCTTTGGGCAGAGCTATAGCAATCAGCCCCAGCATTTT	CASSQTFGQSYSNQPQHF
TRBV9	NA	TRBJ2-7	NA	TGTGCCAGCAGCCGCCGGGACGGAACGTACGAGCAGTACTTC	CASSRRDGTYEQYF
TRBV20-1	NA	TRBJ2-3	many	TGCAGTCCGCCCCAGGCAGATACGCAGTATTTT	CSPPQADTQYF
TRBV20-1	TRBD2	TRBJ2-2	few	TGCAGTGCTAGACCTAGCGGGGGGCGAAACGGGGAGCTGTTTTTT	CSARPSGGRNGELFF
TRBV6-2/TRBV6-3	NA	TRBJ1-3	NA	TGTGCCAGCAGTCGAGACAGATCCGGAAACACCATATATTTT	CASSRDRSGNTIYF
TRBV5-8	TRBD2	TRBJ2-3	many	TGTGCCAGCAGCTCCTCGGGAGGGCCCGAACGCACAGATACGCAGTATTTT	CASSSSGGPERTDTQYF
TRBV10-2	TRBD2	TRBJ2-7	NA	TGCGCCAGCAGTGTACCTAGCGGGGGCTCCTACGAGCAGTACTTC	CASSVPSGGSYEQYF
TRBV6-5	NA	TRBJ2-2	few	TGTGCCAGCCCTTACGACCGGACAGCAGCTTTCCCCGGGGAGCTGTTTTTT	CASPYDRTAAFPGELFF
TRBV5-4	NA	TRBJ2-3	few	TGTGCCAGCAGCTGGGGGGCCCCTGCGACAGATACGCAGTATTTT	CASSWGAPATDTQYF
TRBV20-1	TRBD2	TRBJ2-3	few	TGCAGTGCTAGAGATCTAAATCGGACTAGCCCACTACCTAGCACAGATACGCAGTATTTT	CSARDLNRTSPLPSTDTQYF
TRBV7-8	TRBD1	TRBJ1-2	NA	TGTGCCAGAGACCCCGGGACAGGGGGCGCGTGGAACTATGGCTACACCTTC	CARDPGTGGAWNYGYTF
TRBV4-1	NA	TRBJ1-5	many	TGCGCCAGCAGCCAAGGCATTTGGCCCCAGCATTTT	CASSQGIWPQHF
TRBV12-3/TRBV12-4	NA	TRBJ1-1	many	TGTGCCAGCAGATGGCGGTTTGAAGCTTTCTTT	CASRWRFEAFF
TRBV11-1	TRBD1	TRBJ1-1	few	TGTGCCAGCACCAAATCGACAGGGGGCGGTGAAGCTTTCTTT	CASTKSTGGGEAFF
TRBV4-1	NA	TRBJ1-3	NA	TGCGCCAGCAGTTTCCTTTGGGGCTCTGGAAACACCATATATTTT	CASSFLWGSGNTIYF
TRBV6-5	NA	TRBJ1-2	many	TGTGCCAGCAGATCCTCGGGGAAGGCGGTCTATGGCTACACCTTC	CASRSSGKAVYGYTF
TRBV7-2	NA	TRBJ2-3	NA	TGTGCCAGCAGCTTAACTAGATACACAGATACGCAGTATTTT	CASSLTRYTDTQYF
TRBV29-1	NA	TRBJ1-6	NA	TGCAGCGTGACGGAGGGAACGGATTCACCCCTCCACTTT	CSVTEGTDSPLHF
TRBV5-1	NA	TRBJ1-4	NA	TGCGCCAGCAGCTTGGCGGCCGGACTGGGAGAAAAACTGTTTTTT	CASSLAAGLGEKLFF
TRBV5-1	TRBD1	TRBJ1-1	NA	TGCGCCAGCAGCTTGGTCAGGGGGCACACTGAAGCTTTCTTT	CASSLVRGHTEAFF
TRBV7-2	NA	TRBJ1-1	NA	TGTGCCAGCAGCTCCCCCGGGGGCTCGCGCTTGAACACTGAAGCTTTCTTT	CASSSPGGSRLNTEAFF
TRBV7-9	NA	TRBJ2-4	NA	TGTGCCAGCAGCTTACCAGCCACGGGACGCGTGTGGTTC	CASSLPATGRVWF
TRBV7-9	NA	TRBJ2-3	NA	TGTGCCAGCAGCCCTCAAGGCGGCCCCACAGATACGCAGTATTTT	CASSPQGGPTDTQYF
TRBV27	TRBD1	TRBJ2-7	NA	TGTGCCAGCAGTAACAGAGACCGGGACAGGGGGCTTTACGAGCAGTACTTC	CASSNRDRDRGLYEQYF
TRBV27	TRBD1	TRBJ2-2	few	TGTGCCAGCACCAGGGGAGACAGGGTGGACACCGGGGAGCTGTTTTTT	CASTRGDRVDTGELFF
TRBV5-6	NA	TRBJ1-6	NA	TGTGCCAGCAGCCTGGGGCCAGGGTGGAATTCACCCCTCCACTTT	CASSLGPGWNSPLHF
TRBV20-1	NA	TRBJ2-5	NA	TGCAGAGCCTCCCGAGCGGGCGAAGAGACCCAGTACTTC	CRASRAGEETQYF
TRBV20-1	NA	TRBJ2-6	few	TGCAGTGCCCGAACAGGCCCGAGCTCTGGGGCCAACGTCCTGACTTTC	CSARTGPSSGANVLTF
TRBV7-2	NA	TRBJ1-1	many	TGTGCCAGCAGCTCGGGGGCGAACACTGAAGCTTTCTTT	CASSSGANTEAFF
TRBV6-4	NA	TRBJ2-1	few	TGTGCCAGCAGTGGCCCAGGGTACAATGAGCAGTTCTTC	CASSGPGYNEQFF
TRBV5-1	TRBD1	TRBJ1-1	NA	TGCGCCAGCAGCGGACTAGGGACAGGCAAGAACACTGAAGCTTTCTTT	CASSGLGTGKNTEAFF
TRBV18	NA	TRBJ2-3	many	TGTGCCAGCTCACCACCGGCCAGCACAGATACGCAGTATTTT	CASSPPASTDTQYF
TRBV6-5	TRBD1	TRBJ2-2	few	TGTGCCAGCAGTTACTCGTTACTTGGGGGACAGGGAGGGACCGGGGAGCTGTTTTTT	CASSYSLLGGQGGTGELFF